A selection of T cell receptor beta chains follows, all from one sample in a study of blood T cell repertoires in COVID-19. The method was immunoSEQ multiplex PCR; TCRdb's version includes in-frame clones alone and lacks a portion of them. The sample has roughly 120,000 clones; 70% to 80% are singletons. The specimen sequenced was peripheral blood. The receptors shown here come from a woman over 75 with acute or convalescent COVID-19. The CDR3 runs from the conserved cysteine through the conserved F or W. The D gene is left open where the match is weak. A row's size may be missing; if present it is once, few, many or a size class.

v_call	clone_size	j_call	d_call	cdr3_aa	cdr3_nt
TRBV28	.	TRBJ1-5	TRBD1	CASSWDRVGQPQHF	TGTGCCAGCAGCTGGGACAGGGTGGGTCAGCCCCAGCATTTT
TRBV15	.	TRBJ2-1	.	CATSRAQLPNVDSYNEQFF	TGTGCCACCAGCAGAGCACAGCTACCCAACGTGGATTCCTACAATGAGCAGTTCTTC
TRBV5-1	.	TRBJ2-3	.	CASSLMNSRGTDTQYF	TGCGCCAGCAGCTTGATGAACTCACGGGGCACAGATACGCAGTATTTT
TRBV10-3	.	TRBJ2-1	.	CAISEGPNNEQFF	TGTGCCATCAGTGAGGGGCCGAACAATGAGCAGTTCTTC
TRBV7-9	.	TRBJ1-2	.	CASSFNSPSSGYTF	TGTGCCAGCAGCTTTAACTCCCCATCATCTGGCTACACCTTC
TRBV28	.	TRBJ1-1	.	CASSGRVWAEAFF	TGTGCCAGCAGTGGGAGGGTATGGGCTGAAGCTTTCTTT
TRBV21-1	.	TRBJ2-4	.	CASSRTGFLAKNIQYF	TGTGCCAGCAGCAGGACAGGGTTCCTAGCCAAAAACATTCAGTACTTC
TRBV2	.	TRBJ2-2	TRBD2	CASTGGLTTGELFF	TGTGCCAGCACTGGGGGACTAACAACCGGGGAGCTGTTTTTT
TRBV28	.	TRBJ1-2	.	CASRSRRYGYTF	TGTGCCAGCAGATCCCGGAGATATGGCTACACCTTC
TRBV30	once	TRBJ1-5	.	CAWSVPGWGQPQHF	TGTGCCTGGAGTGTACCAGGGTGGGGACAGCCCCAGCATTTT
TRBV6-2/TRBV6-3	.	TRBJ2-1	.	CASSKTVQGTLGAQFF	TGTGCCAGCAGTAAAACCGTACAGGGTACACTGGGGGCACAGTTCTTC
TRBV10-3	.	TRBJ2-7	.	CAISGGYYEQYF	TGTGCCATCAGTGGGGGCTACTACGAGCAGTACTTC
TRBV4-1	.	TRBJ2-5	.	CASSQHGAGDTQYF	TGCGCCAGCAGCCAACACGGCGCAGGGGATACCCAGTACTTC
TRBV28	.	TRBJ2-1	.	CASSPPHSGEQFF	TGTGCCAGCAGTCCTCCCCACTCGGGTGAGCAGTTCTTC
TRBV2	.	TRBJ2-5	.	CASSGQQETQYF	TGTGCCAGCAGTGGACAGCAAGAGACCCAGTACTTC
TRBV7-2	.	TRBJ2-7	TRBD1	CASSADRDGVQYF	TGTGCCAGCAGCGCGGACAGGGACGGGGTGCAGTACTTC
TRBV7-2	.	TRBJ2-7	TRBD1	CASSTHGTVSYEQYF	TGTGCCAGCAGCACCCACGGGACAGTCTCCTACGAGCAGTACTTC
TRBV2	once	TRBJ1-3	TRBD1	CASSAPTGDGRTIYF	TGTGCCAGCAGTGCCCCGACAGGGGATGGGCGCACCATATATTTT
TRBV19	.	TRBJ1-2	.	CASSLPYGYTF	TGTGCCAGTAGTCTTCCCTATGGCTACACCTTC
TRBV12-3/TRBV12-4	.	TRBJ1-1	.	CASRLLNTEAFF	TGTGCCAGCAGACTCTTGAACACTGAAGCTTTCTTT
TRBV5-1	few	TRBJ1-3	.	CASSGGAGNTIYF	TGCGCCAGCAGCGGGGGGGCAGGAAACACCATATATTTT
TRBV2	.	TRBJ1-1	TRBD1	CASSGQGNTEAFF	TGTGCCAGCAGTGGACAGGGAAACACTGAAGCTTTCTTT
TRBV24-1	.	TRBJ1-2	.	CATSDALTNYGYTF	TGTGCCACCAGTGATGCACTGACTAACTATGGCTACACCTTC
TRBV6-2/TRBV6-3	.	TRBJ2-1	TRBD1	CASSHPTGGSYNEQFF	TGTGCCAGCAGTCACCCGACAGGGGGCTCCTACAATGAGCAGTTCTTC
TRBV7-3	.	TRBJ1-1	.	CASSPQGRETEAFF	TGTGCCAGCAGCCCCCAGGGGAGGGAAACTGAAGCTTTCTTT
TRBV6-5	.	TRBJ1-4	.	CASSYSSAGSEKLFF	TGTGCCAGCAGTTACTCAAGCGCGGGGAGTGAAAAACTGTTTTTT
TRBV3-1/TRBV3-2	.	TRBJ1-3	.	CASSRRQDLSGNTIYF	TGTGCCAGCAGCCGTCGACAGGACCTCTCTGGAAACACCATATATTTT
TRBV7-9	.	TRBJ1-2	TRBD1	CASSSEGQVSGYTF	TGTGCCAGCAGCTCAGAGGGACAGGTTTCTGGCTACACCTTC
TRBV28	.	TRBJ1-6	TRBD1	CASSSWGTGNSPLHF	TGTGCCAGCAGTTCATGGGGGACAGGGAATTCACCCCTCCACTTT
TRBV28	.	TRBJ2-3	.	CASSPLTGYTDTQYF	TGTGCCAGCAGTCCATTGACAGGCTACACAGATACGCAGTATTTT
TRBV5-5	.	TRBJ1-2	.	CASSLSRWGLYGYTF	TGTGCCAGCAGCTTGAGCAGGTGGGGACTCTATGGCTACACCTTC
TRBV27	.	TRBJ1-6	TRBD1	CASSRPPGQVSYNSPLHF	TGTGCCAGCAGCCGCCCCCCGGGACAGGTCTCCTATAATTCACCCCTCCACTTT
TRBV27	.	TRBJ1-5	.	CASSLYSDQPQHF	TGTGCCAGCAGTTTATATTCAGATCAGCCCCAGCATTTT
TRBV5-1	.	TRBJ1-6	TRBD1	CASSWTPGGDSPLHF	TGCGCCAGCAGCTGGACGCCAGGGGGTGATTCACCCCTCCACTTT
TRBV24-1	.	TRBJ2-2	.	CATLLTSPIYTGELFF	TGTGCCACCCTACTGACTTCCCCGATATACACCGGGGAGCTGTTTTTT
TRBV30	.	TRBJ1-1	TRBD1	CAWSVQGLNTEAFF	TGTGCCTGGAGTGTACAGGGGCTGAACACTGAAGCTTTCTTT
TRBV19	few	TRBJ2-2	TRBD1	CASSFGQGIGELFF	TGTGCCAGTAGTTTCGGACAGGGTATCGGGGAGCTGTTTTTT
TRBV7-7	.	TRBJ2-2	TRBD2	CASSSGLAGNTGELFF	TGTGCTAGCAGCTCGGGACTAGCGGGGAACACCGGGGAGCTGTTTTTT
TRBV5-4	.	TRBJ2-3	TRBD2	CASSSTSGKGTDTQYF	TGTGCCAGCAGCTCGACTAGCGGGAAAGGCACAGATACGCAGTATTTT
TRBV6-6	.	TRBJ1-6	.	CASLQSSYNSPLHF	TGTGCCAGCCTACAGAGCTCCTATAATTCACCCCTCCACTTT
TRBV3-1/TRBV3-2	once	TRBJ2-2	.	CASSRRDRGGELFF	TGTGCCAGCAGCCGGCGGGATAGGGGCGGGGAGCTGTTTTTT
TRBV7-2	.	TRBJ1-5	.	CASSPDRYYQPQHF	TGTGCCAGCAGCCCCGACAGGTACTATCAGCCCCAGCATTTT
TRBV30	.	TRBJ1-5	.	CAWRAREDQPQHF	TGTGCCTGGAGGGCGAGGGAGGATCAGCCCCAGCATTTT
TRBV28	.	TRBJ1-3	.	CASSDGQSSGNTIYF	TGTGCCAGCAGTGATGGACAGAGCTCTGGAAACACCATATATTTT
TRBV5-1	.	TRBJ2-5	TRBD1	CASSFGTARQETQYF	TGCGCCAGCAGCTTCGGGACAGCCCGGCAAGAGACCCAGTACTTC
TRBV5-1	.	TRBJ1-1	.	CASRAGGGETEAFF	TGCGCCAGCAGGGCAGGCGGTGGGGAGACTGAAGCTTTCTTT
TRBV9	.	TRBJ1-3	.	CASSVGGFSGNTIYF	TGTGCCAGCAGCGTGGGGGGTTTCTCTGGAAACACCATATATTTT
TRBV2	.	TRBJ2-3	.	CASSLRSGSTDTQYF	TGTGCCAGCAGTCTCCGATCGGGTAGCACAGATACGCAGTATTTT
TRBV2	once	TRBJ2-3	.	CASMRSQGTDTQYF	TGTGCCAGTATGAGATCCCAAGGCACAGATACGCAGTATTTT
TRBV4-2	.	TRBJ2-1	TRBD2	CASRRGGDYYNEQFF	TGTGCCAGCCGCCGGGGAGGGGATTATTATAATGAGCAGTTCTTC